Each of the 5 T cell receptor beta chains below was sequenced from the same sample in a study of blood T cell repertoires in COVID-19. Clones were read by immunoSEQ multiplex PCR, and TCRdb kept only the in-frame ones, dropping some. The sample holds about 140,000 clones, roughly four fifths seen once. The specimen was peripheral blood. Receptor source: a woman of 80 years or more with active or convalescent COVID-19.

CDR3 protein: CASSPRTGKAFF. DNA of the CDR3: TGTGCCAGCAGTCCGCGGACAGGAAAAGCTTTCTTT. The rearrangement joins TRBV12-3 or TRBV12-4 to TRBJ1-1, with 7 positions matching TRBD1. The CDR3 loop spans 12 amino acids. Trimming at V came to 5 bases and at J to 9 bases, leaving 6 bases not matched to a gene.

This chain uses TRBV19 with TRBJ2-3; D is perhaps TRBD1 (7 bases). Germline V gives CDR1 LNHDA, CDR2 SQIVND (reference sequence). This CDR3 has 15 amino acids. The germline V and J ends were trimmed by 4 bases and 7 bases, with 18 bases remaining between them. The CDR3 here is CASSKGGTASYTQYF. The CDR3 DNA reads as TGTGCCAGTAGTAAAGGGGGGACAGCTTCATATACGCAGTATTTT. The full variable domain, its missing parts supplied by reference TRBV19 and TRBJ2-3, is DGGITQSPKYLFRKEGQNVTLSCEQNLNHDAMYWYRQDPGQGLRLIYYSQIVNDFQKGDIAEGYSVSREKKESFPLTVTSAQKNPTAFYLCASSKGGTASYTQYFGPGTRLTVL.

The rearrangement uses TRBV5-8 and TRBJ1-1; 8 nucleotides match TRBD1. CDR3 length: 15 residues. V lost 7 bases to trimming and J lost 8 bases; unmatched junction nucleotides: 16. Germline values: CDR1 SGHTS, CDR2 YDEGEE. The CDR3 DNA reads TGTGCCAGCCCGTTTCACCGGGACAGGCCTCGAGAAGCTTTCTTT. This encodes CASPFHRDRPREAFF.

The V call is TRBV3-1 (or the pseudogene TRBV3-2), the J call TRBJ2-1; 11 nucleotides align to TRBD2. Germline loops: CDR1 LGHDT, CDR2 YNNKEL (reference sequence). This CDR3 has 17 residues. Germline trimming cut 1 base from V and 6 bases from J; bases unmatched to any gene: 8. As DNA, the CDR3 is TGTGCCAGCAGCCAAGGACTAGCGGGGACCCTAGGCAATGAGCAGTTCTTC. Translating it yields CASSQGLAGTLGNEQFF.

The chain has TRBV2 and TRBJ2-2; a weak D match, TRBD1 (6 bases). Germline values: CDR1 SNHLY, CDR2 FYNNEI. The length of the CDR3 is 15 residues. The V gene lost 10 bases and the J gene lost 4 bases, with 19 bases spanning the gap. This chain's CDR3 is CAILQGSRSTGELFF. DNA for the CDR3: TGTGCCATTCTACAGGGATCCCGGAGCACCGGGGAGCTGTTTTTT.